This entry lists 29 T cell receptor beta chains sequenced from one sample in a study of blood T cell repertoires in COVID-19. The data were produced by immunoSEQ multiplex PCR, yet TCRdb's version contains in-frame clones alone and is incomplete. The table has 35,000 to 50,000 clones, roughly 89% seen once; the top ten hold just over 15%. The sequencing sample was made of peripheral blood. The source of these receptors is a man in his 60s with active COVID-19.

The count of this clone is one. This chain links TRBV6-5 with TRBJ2-3, with 9 bases fitting TRBD2. V was clipped by 8 bases and J by 0 bases; unmatched bases: 6. Germline V lookup: CDR1 MNHEY, CDR2 SVGAGI. The CDR3 covers 15 residues. CDR3 in DNA: TGTGCCAGCCGCGCAACTAGCGGGAGCACAGATACGCAGTATTTT. This sequence encodes CASRATSGSTDTQYF.

The chain employs TRBV27 and TRBJ2-2; 10 nucleotides line up with TRBD1. V shed 3 bases and J 6 bases; nucleotides not matched to a gene: 10. The CDR3 loop spans 17 amino acids. Germline V CDR1 and CDR2: MNHEY, SMNVEV (reference sequence). As DNA, the CDR3 is TGTGCCAGCAGTTTGTACTCCGGGACAGGGGTGCCCGGGGAGCTGTTTTTT. Residues: CASSLYSGTGVPGELFF.

The genes are TRBV9 and TRBJ1-1; D unclear. The CDR3 spans 14 residues. Trimming took 0 bases from V and 6 from J, leaving 12 bases between them. Germline lookup yields CDR1 SGDLS and CDR2 YYNGEE. The CDR3 loop is CASSVAPLASEAFF. CDR3 in DNA: TGTGCCAGCAGCGTAGCCCCGCTGGCATCTGAAGCTTTCTTT. Full variable domain (missing parts from reference TRBV9 and TRBJ1-1): DSGVTQTPKHLITATGQRVTLRCSPRSGDLSVYWYQQSLDQGLQFLIQYYNGEERAKGNILERFSAQQFPDLHSELNLSSLELGDSALYFCASSVAPLASEAFFGQGTRLTVV.

This chain joins TRBV6-7 and TRBJ1-2; D might be TRBD1 (5 bases). TRBV6-7 is marked as an open reading frame, function uncertain. V gave up 5 bases and J gave up 4 bases, with 20 bases separating them. The CDR3 spans 16 residues. The CDR3, as DNA: TGTGCCAGCAGTCCCAAATGCAGGGTACGGGCCTATGGCTACACCTTC. Its protein product is CASSPKCRVRAYGYTF.

The chain has TRBV28 and TRBJ1-5; D gene uncertain. There are 14 residues in the CDR3. The V gene's germline CDR1 is MDHEN and CDR2 SYDVKM. Deletions cut 7 bases from V and 2 bases from J, with 12 bases between. The CDR3 reads CASMRDQGNQPQHF. DNA for the CDR3: TGTGCCAGCATGAGGGATCAAGGCAATCAGCCCCAGCATTTT.

The chain is built from TRBV28 and TRBJ2-3; 10 nucleotides align to TRBD2. The CDR3 covers 14 residues. Germline V gives CDR1 MDHEN, CDR2 SYDVKM. J gave up 3 bases and V 11 bases, and 8 bases lay outside the gene matches. The CDR3 DNA reads as TGTGCCGTCGGGTCTAGCGGGAGAACAGATACGCAGTATTTT. Residues: CAVGSSGRTDTQYF. Combining the CDR3 with reference TRBV28 and TRBJ2-3 gives the whole variable domain DVKVTQSSRYLVKRTGEKVFLECVQDMDHENMFWYRQDPGLGLRLIYFSYDVKMKEKGDIPEGYSVSREKKERFSLILESASTNQTSMYLCAVGSSGRTDTQYFGPGTRLTVL.

This chain joins TRBV7-2 and TRBJ1-3, with 8 bases matching TRBD1. With V trimmed by 5 bases and J by 4 bases, 7 bases remained unmatched. This CDR3 is 15 amino acids long. CDR1 is SGHTA and CDR2 is FQGNSA in the germline V gene. This chain's CDR3 is CASSISGGSGNTIYF. As DNA, the CDR3 is TGTGCCAGCAGCATCTCAGGGGGCTCCGGAAACACCATATATTTT.

This chain uses TRBV4-1 with TRBJ1-3; a weak D match, TRBD1 (5 bases). CDR1 is MGHRA, CDR2 YSYEKL, per germline. V was clipped by 6 bases and J by 3 bases, with 15 bases between them. This CDR3 has 15 amino acids. The CDR3 loop reads CASRQQDRFGNTIYF. CDR3 bases: TGCGCCAGCAGACAACAGGATAGGTTTGGAAACACCATATATTTT.

V and J are TRBV7-3 and TRBJ1-2, with TRBD1 identical over 7 bases. The CDR3 has 16 amino acids. Germline V gives CDR1 SGHTA, CDR2 FQGTGA. V dropped 1 base and J dropped 7; count of bases not matched to a gene: 12. Written as DNA, the CDR3 is TGTGCCAGCAGCTTAAGTGGGCACAGACCAGGGGGTGGCTACACCTTC. Residues: CASSLSGHRPGGGYTF.

The chain employs TRBV29-1 and TRBJ1-1, with TRBD1 identical over 7 bases. The CDR3 has 16 residues. Germline trimming cut 2 bases from V and 5 bases from J; bases unmatched to any gene: 14. Germline lookup yields CDR1 SQVTM and CDR2 ANQGSEA. The CDR3 bases are TGCAGCGTTGAACCCCCCCGTACAGGGGCGAAGACTGAAGCTTTCTTT. Its protein is CSVEPPRTGAKTEAFF.

This clone came up a few times. The chain carries TRBV7-3 and TRBJ2-1; D remains unclear. The V end was cut by 0 bases, the J end by 7 bases, with 7 bases between. CDR1 and CDR2 from the germline V gene are SGHTA and FQGTGA. There are 13 residues in the CDR3. Here the CDR3 reads CASSLTFQNEQFF. CDR3 DNA: TGTGCCAGCAGCTTAACGTTTCAGAATGAGCAGTTCTTC.

CDR3 protein: CASSRDRRSGELFF. The CDR3, as DNA: TGTGCCAGTAGTAGGGACAGGAGGTCCGGGGAGCTGTTTTTT. The genes are TRBV19 and TRBJ2-2; 8 nucleotides align to TRBD1. CDR3 length equals 14 residues. V shed 4 bases, J shed 6 bases, and the junction held 4 bases outside the gene matches. CDR1 and CDR2 from the germline V gene are LNHDA and SQIVND (reference sequence).

The V and J genes are TRBV15 and TRBJ2-1; TRBD1 agrees at 8 bases. The CDR3 totals 16 residues. Germline CDR1 is LNHNV and CDR2 is YYDKDF (reference sequence). With V trimmed by 0 bases and J by 6 bases, 7 bases remained unmatched. CDR3 nucleotides: TGTGCCACCAGCAGAGATCTGGCCGGGACAGGCAATGAGCAGTTCTTC. This gives the protein CATSRDLAGTGNEQFF.

In this sample, this clone is large (0.1 to 1%). This chain connects TRBV2 to TRBJ2-7; no reliable D call. Germline loops: CDR1 SNHLY, CDR2 FYNNEI. This CDR3 contains 12 residues. Trimming took 4 bases from V and 3 from J, leaving 7 bases between them. CDR3 sequence reads: CASSGLNYEQYF. CDR3 coding DNA: TGTGCCAGCAGTGGACTTAACTACGAGCAGTACTTC.

This clone was recorded a few times. The chain uses TRBV5-1 and TRBJ1-2, with a tentative D call TRBD1 (6 bases). Germline V gives CDR1 SGHRS, CDR2 YFSETQ. CDR3 length: 13 amino acids. V lost 2 bases to trimming and J lost 6 bases, with 11 bases between them. The CDR3: CASSFSRGDGYTF. Here the CDR3 DNA reads TGCGCCAGCAGCTTTTCCAGGGGAGATGGCTACACCTTC.

The chain couples TRBV5-6 to TRBJ1-4, with D perhaps matching TRBD1 (5 bases). Germline CDR1 SGHDT, CDR2 YYEEEE. The length of the CDR3 is 17 residues. V was trimmed by 4 bases and J by 2 bases, leaving 18 bases between them. In DNA form, the CDR3 reads TGTGCCAGCAGCCCCGGACCAGGGCTCCCTACTAATGAAAAACTGTTTTTT. Its translation is CASSPGPGLPTNEKLFF.

The rearrangement joins TRBV7-8 to TRBJ2-3; D call uncertain. Germline CDR1 is SGHVS and CDR2 is FQNEAQ. V was pared by 2 bases and J by 2 bases, with 8 bases between. This CDR3 is built from 14 residues. This CDR3 is CASSLLVITDTQYF. The CDR3, as DNA: TGTGCCAGCAGCTTATTAGTGATCACAGATACGCAGTATTTT.

This clone appeared a single time. The V gene is TRBV28, the J gene TRBJ1-3, with D tentatively TRBD1 (6 bases). The V and J ends lost 6 bases and 1 base respectively, with 16 bases between them. The CDR3 contains 16 residues. From germline, CDR1 is MDHEN and CDR2 SYDVKM. CDR3 DNA: TGTGCCAGCAGCCCTTCGGGGGGGCAATCTGGAAACACCATATATTTT. Translating gives CASSPSGGQSGNTIYF.

The CDR3 reads CASSLTSGRLGGELFF. The CDR3 region has the DNA TGTGCCAGCAGCCTGACTAGCGGGAGACTTGGCGGGGAGCTGTTTTTT. The chain employs TRBV5-6 and TRBJ2-2; the match to TRBD2 covers 12 bases. V dropped 4 bases and J dropped 7; count of bases not matched to a gene: 8. This CDR3 has 16 amino acids. CDR1 and CDR2 from the germline V gene are SGHDT and YYEEEE.

The J gene is TRBJ1-2, the V gene TRBV10-3; TRBD1 matches 9 bases. The germline gives CDR1 ENHRY, CDR2 SYGVKD. The trim removed 6 bases at V and 8 bases at J, leaving 10 bases unmatched. The CDR3 extends over 14 amino acids. The DNA for the CDR3 is TGTGCCATCAGATCGGGACAGGGTGCCGGAGGCTACACCTTC. Residues: CAIRSGQGAGGYTF.

This chain connects TRBV5-5 to TRBJ2-1, with D maybe TRBD1 (6 bases). The V end lost 4 bases, the J end lost 7 bases, and 12 bases lay between the germline ends. The CDR3 consists of 13 residues. CDR1 is SGHKS, CDR2 YYEKEE, per germline (reference sequence). CDR3 DNA sequence: TGTGCCAGCAGCCCAGTACAGGGTAATGAGCAGTTCTTC. Protein: CASSPVQGNEQFF.

The chain recombines TRBV3-1 (or the pseudogene TRBV3-2) with TRBJ1-2; D uncertain. The CDR3 sequence is 13 residues long. V gave up 4 bases and J gave up 5 bases, with 11 bases separating them. The germline V gene has CDR1 LGHDT and CDR2 YNNKEL (reference sequence). This chain's CDR3 is CASSPRRRYGYTF. In DNA form, the CDR3 reads TGTGCCAGCAGCCCCCGGAGGCGGTATGGCTACACCTTC.

This sequence joins TRBV19 and TRBJ2-6; D possibly corresponds to TRBD1 (6 bases). Germline assignment: CDR1 LNHDA and CDR2 SQIVND (reference sequence). The CDR3 totals 17 residues. V lost 3 bases, J lost 2 bases, and 14 bases lay in between. The CDR3 is CASSMAQGNTGANVLTF. DNA for the CDR3: TGTGCCAGTAGTATGGCACAGGGAAATACTGGGGCCAACGTCCTGACTTTC.

This clone was seen only a few times. The chain recombines TRBV29-1 with TRBJ1-2; no definite D call. The CDR3 runs to 12 residues. Per germline, CDR1 SQVTM and CDR2 ANQGSEA. V dropped 3 bases and J dropped 8 bases, with 13 bases sitting between them. CDR3 DNA sequence: TGCAGCGTTGAGGCAGTCTCGTCCGGCTACACCTTC. It is translated as CSVEAVSSGYTF.

The chain couples TRBV5-4 to TRBJ2-7; the match to TRBD2 covers 14 bases. V shed 1 base and J 5 bases; nucleotides not matched to a gene: 8. In germline, CDR1 is SGHNT, CDR2 YYREEE (reference sequence). CDR3 length: 17 residues. This CDR3 reads CASSLIGGLAGGNEQYF. The CDR3 region has the DNA TGTGCCAGCAGCTTGATAGGTGGACTAGCGGGGGGAAACGAGCAGTACTTC. Drawing the rest from reference TRBV5-4 and TRBJ2-7, the complete variable domain is ETGVTQSPTHLIKTRGQQVTLRCSSQSGHNTVSWYQQALGQGPQFIFQYYREEENGRGNFPPRFSGLQFPNYSSELNVNALELDDSALYLCASSLIGGLAGGNEQYFGPGTRLTVT.

V usage is TRBV5-1 and J usage is TRBJ2-5, with a tentative D call TRBD2 (5 bases). Trimming took off 6 bases at V and 0 bases at J, with 6 bases between the two ends. This CDR3 comprises 12 residues. In germline, CDR1 is SGHRS, CDR2 YFSETQ. The CDR3 loop is CASMRDQETQYF. CDR3 DNA sequence: TGCGCCAGCATGCGGGACCAAGAGACCCAGTACTTC.

V is TRBV25-1 and J is TRBJ2-2; D call uncertain. This CDR3 is 15 amino acids long. Germline V gene data show CDR1 as MGHDK and CDR2 as SYGVNS. V lost 1 base and J 2 bases, leaving 8 bases between the germline ends. CDR3 in amino acids: CASSESFINTGELFF. The CDR3 DNA is TGTGCCAGCAGTGAATCGTTTATTAACACCGGGGAGCTGTTTTTT.

The rearrangement uses TRBV29-1 and TRBJ2-5, with D perhaps TRBD2 (5 bases). Trimming cost V 0 bases and J 9 bases, with 5 bases left between them. The CDR3 is 10 amino acids. Germline V gene lookup returns CDR1 SQVTM and CDR2 ANQGSEA. Here the CDR3 reads CSVEEGAQYF. The CDR3 region has the DNA TGCAGCGTTGAAGAGGGAGCCCAGTACTTC. The entire variable domain, with the rest obtained from reference TRBV29-1 and TRBJ2-5, is as follows: SAVISQKPSRDICQRGTSLTIQCQVDSQVTMMFWYRQQPGQSLTLIATANQGSEATYESGFVIDKFPISRPNLTFSTLTVSNMSPEDSSIYLCSVEEGAQYFGPGTRLLVL.

The chain carries TRBV5-6 and TRBJ2-5; weak D call: TRBD2 (5 bases). The V gene lost 4 bases and the J gene lost 4 bases, with 11 bases spanning the gap. The CDR3 is 13 amino acids. Germline CDR1 and CDR2: SGHDT and YYEEEE. The CDR3, as DNA: TGTGCCAGCAGCCTCAGAGGAGGAGAGACCCAGTACTTC. This sequence encodes CASSLRGGETQYF.